This T cell receptor (gamma chain) was found in a study of gamma delta lymphoproliferative disorders and STAT genes. Study details: Gamma-chain libraries were built from at least 50 ng of genomic DNA with the LymphoTrack Dx TCRG Assay. Delta libraries were made per EuroClonality-NGS working group procedure.

General study results and limits: Nearly all major patient gamma and delta clonotypes were public; only two gamma clonotypes were disease-private. In whole-repertoire clustering, gamma separated patients from controls, unlike delta.

V lost 0 bases and J lost 9; bases outside the gene matches: 5. The CDR3 consists of 12 residues. Germline V gives CDR1 EGSNGY, CDR2 YDSYNSKV. The receptor sequences were amplified from genomic DNA of peripheral blood mononuclear cells. By share of the sample, this clone is large (0.1 to 1%). Its antigen is not identified. TCRdb ran CATT on the multiplex PCR reads. The sample holds 750 to 800 gamma-chain clones, roughly an eighth seen once. This sequence joins TRGV2 and TRGJ1 or TRGJ2. The J gene comes from matching the DNA to germline here; TCRdb lacks it. Sequencing input: blood. The receptor comes from a human donor in good health. The DNA for the CDR3 is TGTGCCACCTGGGACGGGCCCCCTAAGAAACTCTTT. Encoded protein: CATWDGPPKKLF.